This TCR beta chain was observed in a study of T cells after yellow fever vaccination. Study-level results: Shared CD4/CD8 clonotypes were a small share, likely from convergent recombination.

TCRdb reanalysed the 5' RACE reads using MiXCR and keeps one entry per CDR3 protein. Found here are a few hundred thousand distinct CDR3 sequences, 6.9% of them singletons; the top ten hold more than 0.8%. V lost 6 bases and J lost 0; bases outside the gene matches: 3. The CDR3 covers 15 residues. Germline V gene data show CDR1 as MNHEY and CDR2 as SVGAGI. This clonotype has a count of ten or more. Antigen: not known. The chain carries TRBV6-5 and TRBJ2-2; 8 bases are a match to TRBD2. Sequences were derived from CD4+ T cells sorted from PBMCs, sampled 15 days after the yellow fever booster vaccination. The sequence was collected from a young man who received the YFV17D yellow fever vaccine. The CDR3 protein is CASRGTRTNTGELFF. CDR3 bases: TGTGCCAGCAGAGGGACTAGGACGAACACCGGGGAGCTGTTTTTT.